This T cell receptor beta chain was identified in a study of control samples from healthy donors and cancer patients. Generated by immunoSEQ multiplex PCR, the TCRdb table keeps only in-frame clones and is missing some. The profile shows some 150,000 clones, 75% to 95% of them singletons. The trim removed 2 bases at V and 3 bases at J, leaving 13 bases unmatched. The CDR3 extends over 18 amino acids. Germline CDR1 reads SGHDT; CDR2 reads YYEEEE. The TCR originated in a woman between 25 and 40 years old in good health. What was sequenced was blood. The V and J genes are TRBV5-6 and TRBJ2-7; the match to TRBD2 covers 11 bases. CDR3 loop: CASSLRGWRLAGSYEQYF. The CDR3 region has the DNA TGTGCCAGCAGCTTAAGGGGCTGGCGACTAGCGGGAAGCTACGAGCAGTACTTC.